Following are 19 T cell receptor beta chains from one sample sequenced in a study of T-cell memory formation after mild COVID-19. TCRdb reprocessed the 5' RACE reads via MiXCR and lists one record per CDR3 protein. The data contain over 95,000 distinct CDR3 sequences, roughly 20% of them singletons. Sequencing was carried out using PBMCs or a T cell subset sorted from them (not recorded which). These receptors all come from a man aged 18 to 30 who had mild COVID-19 (a few samples of this study predate the infection). Cell type and time point are not known.

In this sample, this clonotype turned up a few times. V is TRBV29-1 and J is TRBJ2-1; TRBD1 aligns across 10 bases. Germline V gene sequence: CDR1 SQVTM, CDR2 ANQGSEA. J was trimmed by 9 bases and V by 2 bases; bases with no gene match: 7. This CDR3 contains 14 residues. The CDR3 sequence: CSVEIPRTGGEQFF. In DNA form, the CDR3 reads TGCAGCGTTGAAATTCCAAGGACAGGGGGTGAGCAGTTCTTC.

This clonotype was seen a few times. CDR3 amino acids: CASSHLYKNRGSLDTQYF. CDR3 DNA: TGCGCCAGCAGCCACCTATACAAAAACAGGGGGTCTCTAGATACGCAGTATTTT. This sequence joins TRBV4-1 and TRBJ2-3; TRBD1 aligns across 8 bases. Germline V gene data show CDR1 as MGHRA and CDR2 as YSYEKL. The CDR3 covers 18 residues. After removal of 3 bases from V and 5 bases from J, the junction contained 16 bases not matched to a gene.

This clonotype was found a few times. The rearrangement uses TRBV6-8 and TRBJ1-5; no definite D call. The ends were cut back, 7 bases at V and 2 bases at J, with 15 bases in the middle. The CDR3 sequence is 15 residues long. Germline CDR1 and CDR2: MNHGY and SAAAGT. The CDR3 nucleotides are TGTGCCAGCAATTTCCATAGACCCGGCAATCAGCCCCAGCATTTT. It encodes CASNFHRPGNQPQHF.

The rearrangement links TRBV12-3 or TRBV12-4 to TRBJ1-1; tentative D call: TRBD1 (5 bases). The V and J ends lost 6 bases and 8 bases respectively, with 10 bases between them. The CDR3 is 11 residues long. The CDR3 DNA reads as TGTGCCAGCAGCTGGGGGGTCGAAGCTTTCTTT. This translates into CASSWGVEAFF.

This clonotype was recorded at least ten times. J is TRBJ2-3 and V is TRBV4-3; D is uncertain. Germline V gene sequence: CDR1 LGHNA, CDR2 YSLEER. This CDR3 spans 15 amino acids. V lost 0 bases, J lost 0 bases, and 7 bases lay in between. In DNA form, the CDR3 reads TGCGCCAGCAGCCAAGATCCGGAAAGCACAGATACGCAGTATTTT. Residues: CASSQDPESTDTQYF.

Only one count was recorded for this clonotype. This rearrangement joins TRBV27 to TRBJ2-7; 7 nucleotides line up with TRBD2. CDR3 length equals 17 residues. V lost 0 bases, J lost 6 bases, and 14 bases stayed unmatched. Germline assignment: CDR1 MNHEY and CDR2 SMNVEV (reference sequence). The DNA for the CDR3 is TGTGCCAGCAGTTTATCACCGACTAGTCGCTGGGGGGGCGAGCAGTACGTC. Amino acid sequence: CASSLSPTSRWGGEQYV.

Ten or more counts support this clonotype. The V gene is TRBV6-5, the J gene TRBJ1-2; 8 bases map to TRBD1. The CDR3 is 14 residues long. The germline V gene has CDR1 MNHEY and CDR2 SVGAGI. V was pared by 6 bases and J by 3 bases, with 6 bases of the junction left unmatched. Written as DNA, the CDR3 is TGTGCCAGCAGAGTGACAGGGGTTGACTATGGCTACACCTTC. Translation: CASRVTGVDYGYTF.

In its sample, this clonotype was seen a few times. V is TRBV11-2 and J is TRBJ2-1; D call uncertain. The CDR3 is 15 amino acids. The germline CDR1 and CDR2 sequences are SGHAT and FQNNGV. V dropped 0 bases and J dropped 0 bases, with 6 bases sitting between them. The CDR3 nucleotides are TGTGCCAGCAGCTTAGAAGGGAACTCCTACAATGAGCAGTTCTTC. Its translation is CASSLEGNSYNEQFF. The full variable domain, with the rest looked up from reference TRBV11-2 and TRBJ2-1, is EAGVAQSPRYKIIEKRQSVAFWCNPISGHATLYWYQQILGQGPKLLIQFQNNGVVDDSQLPKDRFSAERLKGVDSTLKIQPAKLEDSAVYLCASSLEGNSYNEQFFGPGTRLTVL.

The chain links TRBV4-1 to TRBJ1-5; D ambiguous. The CDR3 is made up of 15 amino acids. Germline V gene lookup returns CDR1 MGHRA and CDR2 YSYEKL. V was trimmed by 1 base and J by 0 bases, leaving 7 bases between them. The CDR3 loop is CASSQAANSNQPQHF. DNA for the CDR3: TGCGCCAGCAGCCAAGCGGCGAATAGCAATCAGCCCCAGCATTTT.

The chain joins TRBV5-6 to TRBJ1-5; 10 positions agree with TRBD1. Germline CDR1 SGHDT, CDR2 YYEEEE. The CDR3 is 15 amino acids. The V gene end was trimmed by 0 bases and the J gene end by 7 bases; junction bases not matched to a gene: 4. The DNA of the CDR3 is TGTGCCAGCAGCTTGGTCCGGGACAGGGGCCAGCCCCAGCATTTT. Protein product: CASSLVRDRGQPQHF.

The chain employs TRBV7-8 and TRBJ2-7; unclear D gene. Germline values: CDR1 SGHVS, CDR2 FQNEAQ. The CDR3 is 15 residues long. Between the trimmed V and J ends, which lost 2 bases and 3 bases, there was a span of 14 bases. The CDR3 nucleotides are TGTGCCAGCAGCTTAAGCCCGAAGGTTAACTACGAGCAGTACGTC. Its protein is CASSLSPKVNYEQYV.

This clonotype was seen more than once but under ten times. This sequence joins TRBV29-1 and TRBJ2-7; 7 bases fit TRBD1. With V trimmed by 7 bases and J by 2 bases, 5 bases remained unmatched. CDR3 length equals 12 residues. Germline lookup yields CDR1 SQVTM and CDR2 ANQGSEA. CDR3 amino acids: CSATGATYEQYF. The DNA of the CDR3 is TGCAGCGCTACAGGGGCGACCTACGAGCAGTACTTC.

A few counts support this clonotype. V and J are TRBV18 and TRBJ2-3, with TRBD1 matching over 8 bases. V was clipped by 3 bases and J by 4 bases; unmatched bases: 6. Per the germline V gene, CDR1 is KGHSH and CDR2 is LQKENI. This CDR3 has 15 amino acids. The CDR3 region has the DNA TGTGCCAGCTCACCGCTAGGACAGGGCGCAGATACGCAGTATTTT. This codes for CASSPLGQGADTQYF.

The chain joins TRBV7-9 to TRBJ2-3; 9 bases map to TRBD1. Germline lookup yields CDR1 SEHNR and CDR2 FQNEAQ (reference sequence). V shed 5 bases, J shed 4 bases, and the junction held 7 bases outside the gene matches. CDR3 length: 15 amino acids. CDR3 DNA: TGTGCCAGCAGCCTACAGGGGGCGGCGGCAGATACGCAGTATTTT. Translated: CASSLQGAAADTQYF.

This chain uses TRBV7-8 with TRBJ1-1; 8 bases match TRBD1. CDR3 size: 17 residues. With 4 bases clipped from V and 0 bases from J, the junction kept 10 bases outside the gene matches. Germline CDR1 reads SGHVS; CDR2 reads FQNEAQ. The CDR3 region has the DNA TGTGCCAGCAGCTCGGACAGGGAGGGGTTCATGAACACTGAAGCTTTCTTT. It translates to CASSSDREGFMNTEAFF.

The chain combines TRBV7-6 with TRBJ2-1; no clear D. This CDR3 has 16 amino acids. Germline V lookup: CDR1 SGHVS, CDR2 FNYEAQ. Trimming stripped 1 base from V and 1 base from J, with 11 bases between. The CDR3 here is CASSLGAPPSYNEQFF. CDR3 nucleotide sequence: TGTGCCAGCAGCTTAGGGGCCCCACCTTCCTACAATGAGCAGTTCTTC.

This clonotype showed up just a few times. V and J are TRBV5-1 and TRBJ2-2; perhaps TRBD2 as D (6 bases). CDR1 SGHRS and CDR2 YFSETQ come from the germline V gene. Between the trimmed V and J ends, which lost 2 bases and 3 bases, there was a span of 8 bases. This CDR3 spans 14 amino acids. The CDR3 nucleotides are TGCGCCAGCAGCTTATGGGGGGACACCGGGGAGCTGTTTTTT. Protein sequence: CASSLWGDTGELFF.

Many counts were recorded for this clonotype. The genes are TRBV4-1 and TRBJ2-7; a weak D match, TRBD2 (6 bases). The CDR3 length is 16 residues. The ends were cut back, 0 bases at V and 3 bases at J, with 15 bases in the middle. CDR1 and CDR2 from the germline V gene are MGHRA and YSYEKL. This CDR3 reads CASSQDPGEQFYEQYF. CDR3 DNA: TGCGCCAGCAGCCAAGATCCGGGAGAGCAGTTCTACGAGCAGTACTTC.

The table lists this clonotype with a few counts. The chain links TRBV12-3 or TRBV12-4 to TRBJ2-7, with 8 positions matching TRBD2. Unmatched junction bases numbered 5, after V lost 3 bases and J lost 4 bases. The CDR3 is 14 residues long. CDR3 region: CASSFAGGAYEQYF. CDR3 in DNA: TGTGCCAGCAGTTTTGCCGGGGGGGCGTACGAGCAGTACTTC.